The sequence of this T cell receptor beta chain was determined in a study of control samples from healthy donors and cancer patients. This CDR3 spans 12 amino acids. V lost 5 bases to trimming and J lost 7 bases, with 11 bases between them. The germline V gene encodes CDR1 MDHEN and CDR2 SYDVKM. Data came from immunoSEQ multiplex PCR; TCRdb stores just in-frame clones and leaves some out. The data show tens of thousands of clones, with approximately 89% seen just once and approximately 5.5% held by the top ten. This clone is medium-sized by share. Sequenced: PBMCs. This chain joins TRBV28 and TRBJ2-5; D is unresolved. The sequence came from a man aged 55 to 70 with colorectal cancer. The CDR3 spells CASSRTYGTQYF. The CDR3 coding sequence is TGTGCCAGCAGTCGGACCTACGGGACCCAGTACTTC.